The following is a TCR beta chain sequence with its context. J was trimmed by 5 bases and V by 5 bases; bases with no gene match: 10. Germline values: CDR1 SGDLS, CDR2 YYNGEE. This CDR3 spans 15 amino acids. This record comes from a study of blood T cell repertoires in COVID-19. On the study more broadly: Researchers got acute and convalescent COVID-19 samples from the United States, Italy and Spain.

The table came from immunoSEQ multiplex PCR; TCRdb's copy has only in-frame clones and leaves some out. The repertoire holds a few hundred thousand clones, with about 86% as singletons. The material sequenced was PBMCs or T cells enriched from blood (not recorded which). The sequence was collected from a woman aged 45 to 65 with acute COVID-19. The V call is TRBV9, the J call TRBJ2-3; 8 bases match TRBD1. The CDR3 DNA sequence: TGTGCCAGCAGTCAGGGGCAGGGGGCTGAAGATACGCAGTATTTT. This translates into CASSQGQGAEDTQYF.